These T cell receptor beta chains were read from a single sample in a study of T-cell reconstitution after alpha-beta-depleted transplantation in children. Each CDR3 protein is one row after TCRdb ran MiXCR on the PCR reads. The data show some 300,000 distinct CDR3 sequences, just over 7.5% seen once. The sample was peripheral blood, taken 360 days after TCRalphabeta/CD19-depleted stem cell transplant. Receptors were obtained from a female patient under 10 years old who had a stem cell transplant for Fanconi anemia, so the T cells may come from the graft donor. Both conserved end residues are part of each CDR3. D genes are given only for firm matches. A clone size is listed for some rows: how often the clone was seen (once, few, many), or a class if it is expanded.

v_gene: TRBV5-1; abundance: few; d_gene: -; j_gene: TRBJ1-2; CDR3aa: CASSSPGGAYGYTF; CDR3nt: TGCGCCAGCAGCTCTCCAGGAGGGGCCTATGGCTACACCTTC
v_gene: TRBV4-1; abundance: -; d_gene: -; j_gene: TRBJ2-3; CDR3aa: CASSQHIDTQYF; CDR3nt: TGCGCCAGCAGCCAACACATAGATACGCAGTATTTT
v_gene: TRBV29-1; abundance: many; d_gene: TRBD1; j_gene: TRBJ2-4; CDR3aa: CSVQQGINIQYF; CDR3nt: TGCAGCGTTCAACAGGGGATAAACATTCAGTACTTC
v_gene: TRBV20-1; abundance: many; d_gene: -; j_gene: TRBJ2-7; CDR3aa: CSAEDSLSYEQYF; CDR3nt: TGCAGTGCTGAAGACTCCCTCTCCTACGAGCAGTACTTC
v_gene: TRBV4-3; abundance: many; d_gene: -; j_gene: TRBJ1-1; CDR3aa: CASSQGVGTEAFF; CDR3nt: TGCGCCAGCAGCCAAGGGGTGGGCACTGAAGCTTTCTTT
v_gene: TRBV14; abundance: -; d_gene: TRBD2; j_gene: TRBJ2-1; CDR3aa: CASSHSLGLAGGRKLEQFF; CDR3nt: TGTGCCAGCAGCCACAGTTTGGGACTAGCGGGAGGAAGGAAGCTTGAGCAGTTCTTC
v_gene: TRBV6-4; abundance: many; d_gene: TRBD2; j_gene: TRBJ2-3; CDR3aa: CASSEASGTSSDTQYF; CDR3nt: TGTGCCAGCAGTGAAGCCTCCGGGACTAGCTCCGATACGCAGTATTTT
v_gene: TRBV5-1; abundance: many; d_gene: -; j_gene: TRBJ2-6; CDR3aa: CASSLVTGANVLTF; CDR3nt: TGCGCCAGCAGCTTGGTGACCGGGGCCAACGTCCTGACTTTC
v_gene: TRBV5-1; abundance: many; d_gene: -; j_gene: TRBJ2-5; CDR3aa: CASRSWETQYF; CDR3nt: TGCGCCAGCAGGAGCTGGGAGACCCAGTACTTC
v_gene: TRBV20-1; abundance: -; d_gene: TRBD2; j_gene: TRBJ2-5; CDR3aa: CSARTGGPRGAETQYF; CDR3nt: TGCAGTGCTAGAACGGGAGGGCCTCGAGGTGCGGAGACCCAGTACTTC
v_gene: TRBV7-2; abundance: many; d_gene: TRBD2; j_gene: TRBJ2-2; CDR3aa: CASSPPERGNTGELFF; CDR3nt: TGTGCCAGCAGCCCGCCGGAGCGGGGGAACACCGGGGAGCTGTTTTTT
v_gene: TRBV7-2; abundance: -; d_gene: -; j_gene: TRBJ1-1; CDR3aa: CASSPLADYTEAFF; CDR3nt: TGTGCCAGCAGCCCGCTCGCGGACTACACTGAAGCTTTCTTT
v_gene: TRBV25-1; abundance: many; d_gene: TRBD1; j_gene: TRBJ1-3; CDR3aa: CASSGYQGAAGNTIYF; CDR3nt: TGTGCCAGCAGTGGGTATCAGGGGGCCGCTGGAAACACCATATATTTT
v_gene: TRBV7-7; abundance: few; d_gene: -; j_gene: TRBJ2-2; CDR3aa: CASSPTPNTGELFF; CDR3nt: TGTGCCAGCAGCCCCACCCCTAACACCGGGGAGCTGTTTTTT
v_gene: TRBV2; abundance: many; d_gene: -; j_gene: TRBJ2-5; CDR3aa: CASSEVKETQYF; CDR3nt: TGTGCCAGCAGTGAAGTCAAAGAGACCCAGTACTTC
v_gene: TRBV18; abundance: many; d_gene: -; j_gene: TRBJ2-5; CDR3aa: CASSPNWDPGETQYF; CDR3nt: TGTGCCAGCTCACCTAACTGGGACCCCGGAGAGACCCAGTACTTC
v_gene: TRBV29-1; abundance: -; d_gene: TRBD1; j_gene: TRBJ2-2; CDR3aa: CSVGGTGAPLNTGELFF; CDR3nt: TGCAGCGTTGGGGGTACAGGGGCCCCCTTGAACACCGGGGAGCTGTTTTTT
v_gene: TRBV4-1; abundance: many; d_gene: -; j_gene: TRBJ2-1; CDR3aa: CASSQVTGNNEQFF; CDR3nt: TGCGCCAGCAGCCAAGTTACAGGGAACAATGAGCAGTTCTTC
v_gene: TRBV11-2; abundance: few; d_gene: TRBD1; j_gene: TRBJ1-4; CDR3aa: CASSPGTGRTNEKLFF; CDR3nt: TGTGCCAGCAGCCCTGGGACAGGGCGAACTAATGAAAAACTGTTTTTT
v_gene: TRBV29-1; abundance: many; d_gene: TRBD1; j_gene: TRBJ2-7; CDR3aa: CSVGQGAWEQYF; CDR3nt: TGCAGCGTTGGGCAGGGGGCGTGGGAGCAGTACTTC
v_gene: TRBV7-3; abundance: -; d_gene: TRBD2; j_gene: TRBJ2-3; CDR3aa: CASSLSLLAGGTGDTQYF; CDR3nt: TGTGCCAGCAGCTTAAGCCTGCTAGCGGGGGGCACGGGAGATACGCAGTATTTT
v_gene: TRBV11-2; abundance: many; d_gene: TRBD1; j_gene: TRBJ2-7; CDR3aa: CASSLGTGSYEQYF; CDR3nt: TGCGCCAGCAGTCTAGGGACAGGGTCCTACGAGCAGTACTTC
v_gene: TRBV15; abundance: few; d_gene: -; j_gene: TRBJ2-7; CDR3aa: CATSSRDFGSYEQYF; CDR3nt: TGTGCCACCAGCAGCCGGGACTTCGGCTCCTACGAGCAGTACTTC
v_gene: TRBV21-1; abundance: few; d_gene: -; j_gene: TRBJ2-6; CDR3aa: CASSKSGTGSPYSGANVLTF; CDR3nt: TGTGCCAGCAGCAAATCGGGAACAGGGTCACCTTACTCTGGGGCCAACGTCCTGACTTTC
v_gene: TRBV3-1; abundance: -; d_gene: TRBD2; j_gene: TRBJ2-3; CDR3aa: CASSPSFAGVMNTQYF; CDR3nt: TGTGCCAGCAGCCCATCTTTTGCGGGAGTCATGAATACGCAGTATTTT
v_gene: TRBV3-1; abundance: many; d_gene: -; j_gene: TRBJ2-5; CDR3aa: CASSQETQYF; CDR3nt: TGTGCCAGCAGCCAAGAGACCCAGTACTTC
v_gene: TRBV20-1; abundance: many; d_gene: TRBD2; j_gene: TRBJ2-1; CDR3aa: CSAPRGGFGYNEQFF; CDR3nt: TGCAGTGCTCCGCGGGGGGGATTTGGCTACAATGAGCAGTTCTTC
v_gene: TRBV20-1; abundance: many; d_gene: -; j_gene: TRBJ2-3; CDR3aa: CSARDVLYTDTQYF; CDR3nt: TGCAGTGCTAGAGATGTCCTATACACAGATACGCAGTATTTT
v_gene: TRBV29-1; abundance: many; d_gene: -; j_gene: TRBJ1-1; CDR3aa: CSVVGRPEAFF; CDR3nt: TGCAGCGTTGTAGGTAGACCAGAAGCTTTCTTT
v_gene: TRBV5-5; abundance: -; d_gene: TRBD1; j_gene: TRBJ2-3; CDR3aa: CASSFGRGQSDTQYF; CDR3nt: TGTGCCAGCAGCTTCGGCAGGGGGCAATCAGATACGCAGTATTTT
v_gene: TRBV11-2; abundance: many; d_gene: -; j_gene: TRBJ1-2; CDR3aa: CASSFGRGNGYTF; CDR3nt: TGTGCCAGCAGCTTCGGACGAGGGAATGGCTACACCTTC
v_gene: TRBV11-2; abundance: many; d_gene: -; j_gene: TRBJ1-5; CDR3aa: CASSLGIGQPQHF; CDR3nt: TGTGCCAGCAGCTTAGGCATCGGTCAGCCCCAGCATTTT
v_gene: TRBV20-1; abundance: many; d_gene: -; j_gene: TRBJ2-1; CDR3aa: CSVRRAEVEQFF; CDR3nt: TGCAGTGTTAGGAGGGCCGAGGTTGAGCAGTTCTTC
v_gene: TRBV25-1; abundance: many; d_gene: -; j_gene: TRBJ1-2; CDR3aa: CASSATTLYGYTF; CDR3nt: TGTGCCAGCAGTGCGACGACGCTCTATGGCTACACCTTC
v_gene: TRBV29-1; abundance: many; d_gene: TRBD2; j_gene: TRBJ2-1; CDR3aa: CSVEEQSGAYNEQFF; CDR3nt: TGCAGCGTTGAAGAGCAAAGCGGGGCGTACAATGAGCAGTTCTTC
v_gene: TRBV5-6; abundance: -; d_gene: -; j_gene: TRBJ2-7; CDR3aa: CASGGQGFYEQYF; CDR3nt: TGTGCCAGCGGCGGGCAGGGGTTCTACGAGCAGTACTTC
v_gene: TRBV5-1; abundance: many; d_gene: TRBD1; j_gene: TRBJ2-5; CDR3aa: CASSLRGGDETQYF; CDR3nt: TGCGCCAGCAGCTTGAGAGGGGGCGATGAGACCCAGTACTTC
v_gene: TRBV7-9; abundance: many; d_gene: TRBD2; j_gene: TRBJ2-1; CDR3aa: CASSLATSGSYNEQFF; CDR3nt: TGTGCCAGCAGCTTAGCAACTAGCGGGAGTTACAATGAGCAGTTCTTC
v_gene: TRBV3-1; abundance: many; d_gene: -; j_gene: TRBJ2-7; CDR3aa: CASSQEGGDRPYEQYF; CDR3nt: TGTGCCAGCAGCCAAGAAGGTGGAGACAGGCCGTACGAGCAGTACTTC
v_gene: TRBV5-1; abundance: many; d_gene: TRBD1; j_gene: TRBJ1-6; CDR3aa: CASSLTGDSPLHF; CDR3nt: TGCGCCAGCAGCTTAACAGGGGATTCACCCCTCCACTTT
v_gene: TRBV12-3/TRBV12-4; abundance: few; d_gene: -; j_gene: TRBJ2-2; CDR3aa: CASSFGDREGGELFF; CDR3nt: TGTGCCAGCAGTTTTGGCGACAGGGAGGGCGGGGAGCTGTTTTTT